This T cell receptor (beta chain) comes out of a study of T-cell memory formation after mild COVID-19. Whole-study context: There were largely donor-specific TCR clusters. Study results and caveats: Contracting clones from day 15 to 85 showed balanced CD4/CD8; later expanders favored CD4+.

A single record per CDR3 protein comes from TCRdb applying MiXCR to the 5' RACE reads. The sample has a few hundred thousand distinct CDR3 sequences; 25% to 30% are singletons. This clonotype was seen a handful of times. What it binds is not known. The clonotype originates from an adult woman who had mild COVID-19 (a few samples of this study predate the infection). Cell type and time point are not known. The sample was PBMCs or a T cell subset sorted from them (not recorded which).

CDR3 bases: TGTGCCAGCAGCTTCAGGGGTCCCTACGAGCAGTACTTC. Protein: CASSFRGPYEQYF. This chain uses TRBV7-9 with TRBJ2-7; D perhaps matches TRBD1 (6 bases). The germline gives CDR1 SEHNR, CDR2 FQNEAQ (reference sequence). CDR3 length: 13 amino acids. The V end lost 3 bases, the J end lost 2 bases, and 8 bases lay between the germline ends. Full variable domain (remainder filled in from reference TRBV7-9 and TRBJ2-7): DTGVSQNPRHKITKRGQNVTFRCDPISEHNRLYWYRQTLGQGPEFLTYFQNEAQLEKSRLLSDRFSAERPKGSFSTLEIQRTEQGDSAMYLCASSFRGPYEQYFGPGTRLTVT.